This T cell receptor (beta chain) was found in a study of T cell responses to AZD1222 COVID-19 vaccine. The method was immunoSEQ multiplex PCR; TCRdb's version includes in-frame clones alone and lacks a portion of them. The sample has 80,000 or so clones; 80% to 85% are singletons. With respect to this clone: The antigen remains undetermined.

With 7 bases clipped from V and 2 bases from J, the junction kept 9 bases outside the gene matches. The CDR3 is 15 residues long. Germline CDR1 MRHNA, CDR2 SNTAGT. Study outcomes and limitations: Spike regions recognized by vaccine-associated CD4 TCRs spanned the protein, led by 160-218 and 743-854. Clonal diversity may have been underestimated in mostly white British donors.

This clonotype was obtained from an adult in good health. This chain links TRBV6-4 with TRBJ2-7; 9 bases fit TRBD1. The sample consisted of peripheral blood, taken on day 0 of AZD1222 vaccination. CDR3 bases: TGTGCCAGCACAAACACCGGGACAGGGACCTACGAGCAGTACTTC. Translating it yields CASTNTGTGTYEQYF.